This is a list of T cell receptor beta chains from one sample in a study of cytomegalovirus exposure and HLA in healthy donors. Assay: immunoSEQ multiplex PCR; the TCRdb copy retains only in-frame clones and omits some. The sample lists under 120,000 clones, around 80% seen once, with around 3% in the top ten. The sequenced sample consisted of PBMCs. The receptors originated from a woman in her 40s in good health and CMV-seronegative. The CDR3 runs from the conserved cysteine through the conserved F or W. Each record gives: V gene, D gene, CDR3 length, clone size, J gene, CDR3 DNA, CDR3 protein. A D gene is named only where the DNA matches it firmly. Rows may omit the clone size; those that give it use once, few, many or a size class.

V gene: TRBV4-3
D gene: NA
CDR3 length: 12
clone size: NA
J gene: TRBJ2-1
CDR3 DNA: TGCGCCAGCAGCCCCGCCGGGAATGAGCAGTTCTTC
CDR3 protein: CASSPAGNEQFF

V gene: TRBV9
D gene: TRBD2
CDR3 length: 18
clone size: NA
J gene: TRBJ2-1
CDR3 DNA: TGTGCCAGCAGCGGGACTAGCGGGACCTCAAGCCCCTACAATGAGCAGTTCTTC
CDR3 protein: CASSGTSGTSSPYNEQFF

V gene: TRBV2
D gene: NA
CDR3 length: 13
clone size: NA
J gene: TRBJ1-1
CDR3 DNA: TGTGCCAGCAGTACAGGTATGAACACTGAAGCTTTCTTT
CDR3 protein: CASSTGMNTEAFF

V gene: TRBV4-1
D gene: NA
CDR3 length: 15
clone size: few
J gene: TRBJ2-7
CDR3 DNA: TGCGCCAGCAGCCAAGGAGACAGGTCCTCCTACGAGCAGTACTTC
CDR3 protein: CASSQGDRSSYEQYF

V gene: TRBV25-1
D gene: NA
CDR3 length: 16
clone size: NA
J gene: TRBJ2-3
CDR3 DNA: TGTGCCAGCAGTGGGGGCCGGGGGGCGGGCACAGATACGCAGTATTTT
CDR3 protein: CASSGGRGAGTDTQYF

V gene: TRBV5-1
D gene: TRBD1
CDR3 length: 15
clone size: NA
J gene: TRBJ2-1
CDR3 DNA: TGCGCCAGCAGCCCAGGGACAGCTCCAGGGGATGAGCAGTTCTTC
CDR3 protein: CASSPGTAPGDEQFF

V gene: TRBV7-2
D gene: NA
CDR3 length: 13
clone size: NA
J gene: TRBJ1-1
CDR3 DNA: TGTGCCAGCAGCTTGGGGGGGGTCCCTGAAGCTTTCTTT
CDR3 protein: CASSLGGVPEAFF

V gene: TRBV2
D gene: TRBD1
CDR3 length: 15
clone size: NA
J gene: TRBJ2-1
CDR3 DNA: TGTGCCAGCAGTAAATATTTACAGGGGACAGGTGAGCAGTTCTTC
CDR3 protein: CASSKYLQGTGEQFF

V gene: TRBV7-8
D gene: TRBD2
CDR3 length: 14
clone size: few
J gene: TRBJ2-1
CDR3 DNA: TGTGCCAGCAGCTTAGGCCTAGCGGGCGATGAGCAGTTCTTC
CDR3 protein: CASSLGLAGDEQFF

V gene: TRBV5-6
D gene: NA
CDR3 length: 13
clone size: NA
J gene: TRBJ1-2
CDR3 DNA: TGTGCCAGCAGCTTGGACAGCTATGATGGCTACACCTTC
CDR3 protein: CASSLDSYDGYTF

V gene: TRBV29-1
D gene: TRBD1
CDR3 length: 12
clone size: NA
J gene: TRBJ1-2
CDR3 DNA: TGCAGCGACCTGACAGGGGCGTATGGCTACACCTTC
CDR3 protein: CSDLTGAYGYTF

V gene: TRBV28
D gene: NA
CDR3 length: 14
clone size: NA
J gene: TRBJ1-6
CDR3 DNA: TGTGCCATCAGAGGGGGCTCCTATAATTCACCCCTCCACTTT
CDR3 protein: CAIRGGSYNSPLHF

V gene: TRBV11-2
D gene: TRBD1
CDR3 length: 15
clone size: few
J gene: TRBJ2-7
CDR3 DNA: TGTGCCAGCAGCCCGGGACAGGGAATCGGGGACGAGCAGTACTTC
CDR3 protein: CASSPGQGIGDEQYF

V gene: TRBV18
D gene: NA
CDR3 length: 16
clone size: NA
J gene: TRBJ2-3
CDR3 DNA: TGTGCCAGCTCACCACCGGGACTTACTAGCACAGATACGCAGTATTTT
CDR3 protein: CASSPPGLTSTDTQYF

V gene: TRBV4-3
D gene: NA
CDR3 length: 14
clone size: few
J gene: TRBJ1-1
CDR3 DNA: TGCGCCAGCAGCCAAGATCGGGGAGGCACTGAAGCTTTCTTT
CDR3 protein: CASSQDRGGTEAFF

V gene: TRBV11-2
D gene: TRBD1
CDR3 length: 14
clone size: NA
J gene: TRBJ1-1
CDR3 DNA: TGTGCCAGCGCGCCGGGACAGGGTTACACTGAAGCTTTCTTT
CDR3 protein: CASAPGQGYTEAFF

V gene: TRBV21-1
D gene: NA
CDR3 length: 16
clone size: NA
J gene: TRBJ2-5
CDR3 DNA: TGTGCCAGCAGCTACCTGTCGACAGTCCTGCAAGGTGACCAGTACTTC
CDR3 protein: CASSYLSTVLQGDQYF

V gene: TRBV9
D gene: TRBD2
CDR3 length: 17
clone size: NA
J gene: TRBJ2-3
CDR3 DNA: TGTGCCAGCAGCGTGGACCCGGGCCTAGCGGGGACAGATACGCAGTATTTT
CDR3 protein: CASSVDPGLAGTDTQYF

V gene: TRBV11-2
D gene: NA
CDR3 length: 14
clone size: NA
J gene: TRBJ1-2
CDR3 DNA: TGTGCCAGCAGCTTAGGTATTCAGGCGCGCGGCTACACCTTC
CDR3 protein: CASSLGIQARGYTF

V gene: TRBV29-1
D gene: TRBD2
CDR3 length: 15
clone size: NA
J gene: TRBJ2-1
CDR3 DNA: TGCAGCGTTGTGCTAGCGGGAGGGTTTTACAATGAGCAGTTCTTC
CDR3 protein: CSVVLAGGFYNEQFF

V gene: TRBV4-2
D gene: TRBD2
CDR3 length: 19
clone size: NA
J gene: TRBJ2-7
CDR3 DNA: TGTGCCAGCAGCCAAGATTTGGGACTAGCGGGAGGAAAACTTTACGAGCAGTACTTC
CDR3 protein: CASSQDLGLAGGKLYEQYF

V gene: TRBV2
D gene: NA
CDR3 length: 12
clone size: few
J gene: TRBJ1-5
CDR3 DNA: TGTGCCAGCAACGACTATAATCAGCCCCAGCATTTT
CDR3 protein: CASNDYNQPQHF

V gene: TRBV6-6
D gene: NA
CDR3 length: 14
clone size: NA
J gene: TRBJ2-1
CDR3 DNA: TGTGCCAGCTTCTCAGGGGTGTACTACAATGAGCAGTTCTTC
CDR3 protein: CASFSGVYYNEQFF

V gene: TRBV27
D gene: TRBD2
CDR3 length: 14
clone size: few
J gene: TRBJ2-1
CDR3 DNA: TGTGCCAGCAGTTTTGAGCGGGGCTACAATGAGCAGTTCTTC
CDR3 protein: CASSFERGYNEQFF

V gene: TRBV7-2
D gene: TRBD2
CDR3 length: 16
clone size: NA
J gene: TRBJ2-1
CDR3 DNA: TGTGCCAGCTTCCCCACGGGACTAGCGGTATCCAATGAGCAGTTCTTC
CDR3 protein: CASFPTGLAVSNEQFF

V gene: TRBV11-2
D gene: NA
CDR3 length: 14
clone size: NA
J gene: TRBJ2-7
CDR3 DNA: TGTGCCAGCAGCTTAGGGCCGGGCTCCTACGAGCAGTACTTC
CDR3 protein: CASSLGPGSYEQYF

V gene: TRBV6-1
D gene: NA
CDR3 length: 16
clone size: NA
J gene: TRBJ2-5
CDR3 DNA: TGTGCCAGCAGTGATGGAATTGGCGGGCTCCAAGAGACCCAGTACTTC
CDR3 protein: CASSDGIGGLQETQYF

V gene: TRBV18
D gene: TRBD1
CDR3 length: 16
clone size: NA
J gene: TRBJ2-3
CDR3 DNA: TGTGCCAGCTCACGGTTGGGACAGGGGTCCACAGATACGCAGTATTTT
CDR3 protein: CASSRLGQGSTDTQYF

V gene: TRBV19
D gene: TRBD2
CDR3 length: 14
clone size: NA
J gene: TRBJ2-7
CDR3 DNA: TGTGCCAGTAGTATAGCTAGCGGGAGCTACGAGCAGTACTTC
CDR3 protein: CASSIASGSYEQYF

V gene: TRBV27
D gene: NA
CDR3 length: 15
clone size: few
J gene: TRBJ2-5
CDR3 DNA: TGTGCCAGCAGGACGGGTTTGTACACCCGAGGGACCCAGTACTTC
CDR3 protein: CASRTGLYTRGTQYF

V gene: TRBV30
D gene: TRBD1
CDR3 length: 14
clone size: NA
J gene: TRBJ1-6
CDR3 DNA: TGTGCCTGGAGTGGGGACAGGGGTGGCTCACCCCTCCACTTT
CDR3 protein: CAWSGDRGGSPLHF

V gene: TRBV11-2
D gene: NA
CDR3 length: 13
clone size: once
J gene: TRBJ1-2
CDR3 DNA: TGTGCCAGCGGTGACGGGGAAGACTATGGCTACACCTTC
CDR3 protein: CASGDGEDYGYTF

V gene: TRBV27
D gene: NA
CDR3 length: 12
clone size: NA
J gene: TRBJ2-3
CDR3 DNA: TGTGCCGCACGGGGGAACACAGATACGCAGTATTTT
CDR3 protein: CAARGNTDTQYF

V gene: TRBV20-1
D gene: NA
CDR3 length: 11
clone size: NA
J gene: TRBJ2-1
CDR3 DNA: TGCAGTGCTACTCCCTACAATGAGCAGTTCTTC
CDR3 protein: CSATPYNEQFF

V gene: TRBV7-2
D gene: TRBD2
CDR3 length: 15
clone size: NA
J gene: TRBJ2-2
CDR3 DNA: TGTGCCAGCAGCTTATTAGCGGGAGGGACCGGGGAGCTGTTTTTT
CDR3 protein: CASSLLAGGTGELFF

V gene: TRBV19
D gene: NA
CDR3 length: 15
clone size: NA
J gene: TRBJ2-1
CDR3 DNA: TGTGCCAGTAGTCCCAACGCCGGGGGATACAATGAGCAGTTCTTC
CDR3 protein: CASSPNAGGYNEQFF

V gene: TRBV2
D gene: TRBD1
CDR3 length: 15
clone size: NA
J gene: TRBJ1-6
CDR3 DNA: TGTGCCAGCAGTCCGGGGGACAGGGGGCGGTCACCCCTCCACTTT
CDR3 protein: CASSPGDRGRSPLHF

V gene: TRBV29-1
D gene: TRBD1
CDR3 length: 15
clone size: NA
J gene: TRBJ2-7
CDR3 DNA: TGCAGCGTTGAAGATCGGGGACAGGGGTCCTACGAGCAGTACTTC
CDR3 protein: CSVEDRGQGSYEQYF

V gene: TRBV9
D gene: TRBD2
CDR3 length: 15
clone size: NA
J gene: TRBJ2-1
CDR3 DNA: TGTGCCAGCAGCCCATCAGCGGGGTCCTACAATGAGCAGTTCTTC
CDR3 protein: CASSPSAGSYNEQFF